This TCR beta chain was captured in a study of T cell responses to AZD1222 COVID-19 vaccine. Only in-frame clones appear in the TCRdb table, and some are missing; sequencing was by immunoSEQ multiplex PCR. This sample yields 100,000 to 150,000 clones, of which around 90% are seen a single time; roughly 4.2% belongs to the top ten. The germline CDR1 and CDR2 sequences are SGHDN and FVKESK. Germline trimming cut 5 bases from V and 5 bases from J; bases unmatched to any gene: 5. This CDR3 spans 14 amino acids. The gene calls are TRBV14 and TRBJ2-2; 7 positions agree with TRBD1. This receptor was identified in an adult in good health. The sample here was peripheral blood, taken on day 0 of AZD1222 vaccination. The CDR3 protein is CASSVGTATGELFF. CDR3 DNA sequence: TGTGCCAGCAGCGTAGGGACAGCAACCGGGGAGCTGTTTTTT.